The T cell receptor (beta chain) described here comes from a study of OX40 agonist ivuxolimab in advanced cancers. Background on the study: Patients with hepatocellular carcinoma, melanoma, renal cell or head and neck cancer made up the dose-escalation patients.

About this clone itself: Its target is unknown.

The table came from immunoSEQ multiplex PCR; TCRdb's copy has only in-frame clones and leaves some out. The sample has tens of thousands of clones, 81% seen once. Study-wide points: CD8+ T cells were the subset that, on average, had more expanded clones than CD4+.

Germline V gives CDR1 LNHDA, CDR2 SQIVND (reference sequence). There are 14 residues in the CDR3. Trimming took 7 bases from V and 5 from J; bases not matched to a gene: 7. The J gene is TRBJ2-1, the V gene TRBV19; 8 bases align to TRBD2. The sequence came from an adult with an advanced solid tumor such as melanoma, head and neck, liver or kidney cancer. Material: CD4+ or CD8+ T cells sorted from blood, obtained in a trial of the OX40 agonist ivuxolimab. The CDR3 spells CASTPGGENNEQFF. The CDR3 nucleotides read TGTGCCAGTACTCCGGGAGGGGAAAACAATGAGCAGTTCTTC.